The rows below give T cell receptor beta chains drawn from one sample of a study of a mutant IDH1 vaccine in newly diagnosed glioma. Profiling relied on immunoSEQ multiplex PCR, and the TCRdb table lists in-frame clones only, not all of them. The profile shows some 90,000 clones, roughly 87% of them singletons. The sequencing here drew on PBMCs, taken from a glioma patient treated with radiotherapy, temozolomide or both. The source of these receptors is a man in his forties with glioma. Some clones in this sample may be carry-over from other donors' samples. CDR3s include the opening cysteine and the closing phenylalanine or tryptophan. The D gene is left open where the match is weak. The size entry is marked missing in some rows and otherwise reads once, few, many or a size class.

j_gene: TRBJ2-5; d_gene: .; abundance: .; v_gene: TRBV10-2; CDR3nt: TGCGCCAGCAGTGACCCCTCCTCCCCAGGGGGGAAGGAGACCCAGTACTTC; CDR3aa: CASSDPSSPGGKETQYF
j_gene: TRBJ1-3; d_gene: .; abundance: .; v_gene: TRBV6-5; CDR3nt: TGTGCCAGCAGTTACGATCAAGGGGTGGGGGGAAACACCATATATTTT; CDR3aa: CASSYDQGVGGNTIYF
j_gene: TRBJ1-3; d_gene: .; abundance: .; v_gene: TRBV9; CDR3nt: TGTGCCAGCAGCGTAGAGGCAGGGGCAAACACCATATATTTT; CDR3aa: CASSVEAGANTIYF
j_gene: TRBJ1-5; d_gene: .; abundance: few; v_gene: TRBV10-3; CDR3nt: TGTGCCATCGGCGAGAATCAGCCCCAGCATTTT; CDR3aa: CAIGENQPQHF
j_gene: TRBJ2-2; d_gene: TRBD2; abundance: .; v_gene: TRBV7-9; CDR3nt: TGTGCCAGCGACGGGACTAACGGTGGCACCGGGGAGCTGTTTTTT; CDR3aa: CASDGTNGGTGELFF
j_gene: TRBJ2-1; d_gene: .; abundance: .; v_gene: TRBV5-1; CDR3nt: TGCGCCAGCAGCTTGGAGGGGGGGCCCTACAATGAGCAGTTCTTC; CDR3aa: CASSLEGGPYNEQFF
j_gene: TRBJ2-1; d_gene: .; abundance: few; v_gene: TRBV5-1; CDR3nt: TGCGCCAGCAGCTTATCACAGTTCAATGAGCAGTTCTTC; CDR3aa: CASSLSQFNEQFF
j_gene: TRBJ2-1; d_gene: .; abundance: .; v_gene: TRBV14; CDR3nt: TGTGCCAGCAGCCAATATATAGGGATAAACAAGAACCCTGAGCAGTTCTTC; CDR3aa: CASSQYIGINKNPEQFF
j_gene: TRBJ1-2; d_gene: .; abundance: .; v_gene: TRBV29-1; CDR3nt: TGCAGCGTTACCCCCACAGGGTATGGCTACACCTTC; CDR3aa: CSVTPTGYGYTF
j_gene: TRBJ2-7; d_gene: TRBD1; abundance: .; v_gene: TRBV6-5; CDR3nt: TGTGCCAGCAGAGGGACAGGGTACGGCTACGAGCAGTACTTC; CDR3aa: CASRGTGYGYEQYF
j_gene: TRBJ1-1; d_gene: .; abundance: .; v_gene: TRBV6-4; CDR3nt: TGTGCCAGCAGTGACGGGGGGTATGGCACTGAAGCTTTCTTT; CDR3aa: CASSDGGYGTEAFF
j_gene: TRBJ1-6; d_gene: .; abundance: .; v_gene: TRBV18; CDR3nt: TGTGCCAGCTCACCAGGGGGGACGAGTTCACCCCTCCACTTT; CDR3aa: CASSPGGTSSPLHF
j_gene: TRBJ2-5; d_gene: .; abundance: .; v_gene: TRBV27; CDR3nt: TGTGCCAGCAGTTTAAGTCGTCCGGGCGGGCACCAAGAGACCCAGTACTTC; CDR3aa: CASSLSRPGGHQETQYF
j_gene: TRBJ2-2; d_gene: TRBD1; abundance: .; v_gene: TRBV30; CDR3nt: TGTGCCTGGAGACAGGGGGCGAACACCGGGGAGCTGTTTTTT; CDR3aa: CAWRQGANTGELFF
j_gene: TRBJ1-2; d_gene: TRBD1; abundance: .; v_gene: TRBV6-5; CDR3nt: TGTGCCAGCAGTTACTCGAACAGGGGGCTAGGAGGCTACACCTTC; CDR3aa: CASSYSNRGLGGYTF
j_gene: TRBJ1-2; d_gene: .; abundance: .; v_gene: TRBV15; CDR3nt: TGTGCCACCAGCAGAGATTCGCCACTCTATGGCTACACCTTC; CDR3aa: CATSRDSPLYGYTF
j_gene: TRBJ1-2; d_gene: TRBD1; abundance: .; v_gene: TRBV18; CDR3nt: TGTGCCAGCTCACGGGGACAGGCGAACTATGGCTACACCTTC; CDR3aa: CASSRGQANYGYTF
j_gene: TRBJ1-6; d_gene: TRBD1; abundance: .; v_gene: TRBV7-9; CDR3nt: TGTGCCAGCAGCTCGGGACAGGCCAATTCACCCCTCCACTTT; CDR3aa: CASSSGQANSPLHF
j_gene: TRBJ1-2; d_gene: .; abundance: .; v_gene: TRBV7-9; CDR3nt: TGTGCCAGCAGCTTAGGGTGGCAGGGCTATGGCTACACCTTC; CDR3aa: CASSLGWQGYGYTF
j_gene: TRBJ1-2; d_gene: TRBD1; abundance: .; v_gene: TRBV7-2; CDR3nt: TGTGCCAGCAGCTTAATGGCAGGGGGCGTCTATGGCTACACCTTC; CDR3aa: CASSLMAGGVYGYTF
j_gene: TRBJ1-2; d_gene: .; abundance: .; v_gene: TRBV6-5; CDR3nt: TGTGCCAGCAGGTCCGGGATCTACTATGGCTACACCTTC; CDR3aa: CASRSGIYYGYTF
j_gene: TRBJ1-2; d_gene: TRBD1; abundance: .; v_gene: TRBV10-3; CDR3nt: TGTGCCATCAGTGAGGGGGACAGCGCGAGTGGCTACACCTTC; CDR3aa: CAISEGDSASGYTF
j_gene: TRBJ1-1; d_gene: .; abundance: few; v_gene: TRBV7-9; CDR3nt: TGTGCCAGCAGCAAAGGACAGAAGATGAACACTGAAGCTTTCTTT; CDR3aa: CASSKGQKMNTEAFF
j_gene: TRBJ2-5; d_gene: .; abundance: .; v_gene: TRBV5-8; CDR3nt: TGTGCCAGCAGCCCTCCCGCTCGTGAGACCCAGTACTTC; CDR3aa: CASSPPARETQYF
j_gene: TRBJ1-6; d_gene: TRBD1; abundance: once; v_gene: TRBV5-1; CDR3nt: TGCGCCAGCAGCTTGGGACAGGGCGTTATTACCTATAATTCACCCCTCCACTTT; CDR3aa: CASSLGQGVITYNSPLHF
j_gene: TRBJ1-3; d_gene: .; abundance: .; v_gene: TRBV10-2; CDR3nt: TGCGCCAGCAGGGAGGGGCGGCTAGACACCATATATTTT; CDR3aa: CASREGRLDTIYF
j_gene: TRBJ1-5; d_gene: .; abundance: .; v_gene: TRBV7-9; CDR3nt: TGTGCCAGCAGCTTAATGGGGAGCAATCAGCCCCAGCATTTT; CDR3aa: CASSLMGSNQPQHF
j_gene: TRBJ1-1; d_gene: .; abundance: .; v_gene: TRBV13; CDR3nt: TGTGCCAGCAGCCCAACGACATGGGGGAACACTGAAGCTTTCTTT; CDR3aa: CASSPTTWGNTEAFF
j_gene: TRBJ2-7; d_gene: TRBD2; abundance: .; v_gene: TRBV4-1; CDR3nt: TGCGCCAGCAGCCCCTCCCGGGAGGGAAGGGAGCAGTACTTC; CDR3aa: CASSPSREGREQYF
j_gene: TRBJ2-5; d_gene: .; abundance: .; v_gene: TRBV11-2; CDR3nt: TGTGCCAGCAGCTCACTCTCGACAACCGCCTGGGGGACCCAGTACTTC; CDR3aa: CASSSLSTTAWGTQYF
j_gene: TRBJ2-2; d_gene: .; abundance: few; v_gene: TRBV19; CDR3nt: TGTGCCAGTACTTCACAAAACACCGGGGAGCTGTTTTTT; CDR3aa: CASTSQNTGELFF
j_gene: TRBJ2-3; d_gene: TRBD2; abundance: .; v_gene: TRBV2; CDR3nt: TGTGCCAGCAGTGCCCAGCTTAGCGGGGGGGATACGCAGTATTTT; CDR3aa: CASSAQLSGGDTQYF
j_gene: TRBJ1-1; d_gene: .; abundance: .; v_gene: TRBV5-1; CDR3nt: TGCGCCAGCAGCTCTGGGGATTGGGGCGGATTGAACACTGAAGCTTTCTTT; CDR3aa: CASSSGDWGGLNTEAFF
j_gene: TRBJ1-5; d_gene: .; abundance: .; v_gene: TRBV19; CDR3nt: TGTGCCAGTAGTATAGCCTCGGCAGGGCGCAATAGCAATCAGCCCCAGCATTTT; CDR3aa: CASSIASAGRNSNQPQHF
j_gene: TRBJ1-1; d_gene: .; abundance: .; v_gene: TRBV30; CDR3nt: TGTGCCTGGGACAGTTGGGGGAACACTGAAGCTTTCTTT; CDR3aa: CAWDSWGNTEAFF
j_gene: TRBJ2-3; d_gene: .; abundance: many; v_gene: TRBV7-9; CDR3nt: TGTGCCAGCGGCCGAGAGGGTAGCACAGATACGCAGTATTTT; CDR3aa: CASGREGSTDTQYF
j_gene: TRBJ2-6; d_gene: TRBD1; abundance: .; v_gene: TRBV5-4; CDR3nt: TGTGCCAGCAGCTTGCTAACAGGGGCTGGGGCCAACGTCCTGACTTTC; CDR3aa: CASSLLTGAGANVLTF
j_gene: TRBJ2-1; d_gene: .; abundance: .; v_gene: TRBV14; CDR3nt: TGTGCCAGCAGCCAAGACGGGGCGGGGTTTAACGTCCAGCAGTTCTTC; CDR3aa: CASSQDGAGFNVQQFF
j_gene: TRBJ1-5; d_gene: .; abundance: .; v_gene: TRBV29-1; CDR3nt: TGCAGCGTCGGGGGGGGGAATCAGCCCCAGCATTTT; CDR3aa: CSVGGGNQPQHF
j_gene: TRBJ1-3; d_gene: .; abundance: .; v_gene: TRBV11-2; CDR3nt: TGTGCCAGCAGCTTGCAAGGTTGGTCCAGCCGAAACACCATATATTTT; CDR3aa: CASSLQGWSSRNTIYF
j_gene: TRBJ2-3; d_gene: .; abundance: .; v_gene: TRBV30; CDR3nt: TGTGCCTGGAGTACGGGACTCCGAAGCACAGATACGCAGTATTTT; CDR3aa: CAWSTGLRSTDTQYF
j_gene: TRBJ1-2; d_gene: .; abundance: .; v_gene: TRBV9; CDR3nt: TGTGCCAGCAGCGTAAGTGGGGGGGACTATGGCTACACCTTC; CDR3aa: CASSVSGGDYGYTF
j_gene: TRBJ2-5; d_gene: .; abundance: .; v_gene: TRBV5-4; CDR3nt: TGTGCCAGCAGATTCGTCCCTGAAGAGACCCAGTACTTC; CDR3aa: CASRFVPEETQYF
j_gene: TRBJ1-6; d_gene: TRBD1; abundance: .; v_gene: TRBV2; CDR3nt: TGTGCCAGCAGTTGGGACAGTTCACCCCTCCACTTT; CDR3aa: CASSWDSSPLHF
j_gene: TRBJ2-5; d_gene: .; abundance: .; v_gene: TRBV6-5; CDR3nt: TGTGCCAGCAGTTACTCGGTCAGCTCCCAAGAGACCCAGTACTTC; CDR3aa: CASSYSVSSQETQYF
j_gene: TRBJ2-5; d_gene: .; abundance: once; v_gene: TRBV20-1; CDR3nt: TGCAGTGCTAGAGTTCGGGAGACCCAGTACTTC; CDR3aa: CSARVRETQYF
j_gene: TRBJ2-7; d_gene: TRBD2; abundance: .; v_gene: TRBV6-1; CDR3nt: TGTGCCAGCGGACTAGTCCAGCAGTACTTC; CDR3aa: CASGLVQQYF
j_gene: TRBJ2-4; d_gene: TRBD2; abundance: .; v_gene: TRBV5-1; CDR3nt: TGCGCCAGCAGCTTGGCCGGGGGGGAGGGGATCTACTACTTC; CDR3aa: CASSLAGGEGIYYF
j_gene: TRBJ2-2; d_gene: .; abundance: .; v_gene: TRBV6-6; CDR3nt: TGTGCCAGCAGCGGGGCCCCGTCTACCGGGGAGCTGTTTTTT; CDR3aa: CASSGAPSTGELFF
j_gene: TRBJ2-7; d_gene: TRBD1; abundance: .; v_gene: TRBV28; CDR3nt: TGTGCCAGCAGTCCAGGGGGTTACGAGCAGTACTTC; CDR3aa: CASSPGGYEQYF
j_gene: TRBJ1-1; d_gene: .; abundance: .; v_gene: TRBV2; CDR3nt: TGTGCCAGCAGGACAGGCAGCGGGAACACTGAAGCTTTCTTT; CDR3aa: CASRTGSGNTEAFF
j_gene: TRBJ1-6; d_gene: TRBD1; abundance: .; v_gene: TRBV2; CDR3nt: TGTGCCAGCAGGGACAGGGTCTCTAATTCACCCCTCCACTTT; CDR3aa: CASRDRVSNSPLHF
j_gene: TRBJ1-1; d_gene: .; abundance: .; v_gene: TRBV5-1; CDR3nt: TGCGCCAGCAGCTTGGGTCAGGCCATTTTATCGGGAGCTGAAGCTTTCTTT; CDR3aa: CASSLGQAILSGAEAFF